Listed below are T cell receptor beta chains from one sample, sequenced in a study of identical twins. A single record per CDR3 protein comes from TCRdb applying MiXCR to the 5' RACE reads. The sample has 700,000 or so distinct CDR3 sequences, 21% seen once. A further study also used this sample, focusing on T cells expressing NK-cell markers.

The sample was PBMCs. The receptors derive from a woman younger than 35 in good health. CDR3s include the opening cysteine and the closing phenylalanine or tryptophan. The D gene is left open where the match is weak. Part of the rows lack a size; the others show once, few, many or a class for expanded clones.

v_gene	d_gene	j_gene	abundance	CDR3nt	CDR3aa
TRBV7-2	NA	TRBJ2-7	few	TGTGCCAGCAGCTTAGTTGTCGACGGGGGGACAATCTACGAGCAGTACTTC	CASSLVVDGGTIYEQYF
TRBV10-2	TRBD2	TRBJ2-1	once	TGCGCCAGCAGTGATACCGGGGGGTCCAATGAGCAGTTCTTC	CASSDTGGSNEQFF
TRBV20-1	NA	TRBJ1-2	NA	TGCAGTACTAGATTAGGGGCTCCTTACTATGGCTACACCTTC	CSTRLGAPYYGYTF
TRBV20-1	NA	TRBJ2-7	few	TGCAGTGCTAGGGACTCGTACCGAACCTACGAGCAGTACTTC	CSARDSYRTYEQYF
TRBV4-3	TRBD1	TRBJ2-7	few	TGCGCCAGCAGCCAAGCGGACAGGGACTCCTACGAGCAGTACTTC	CASSQADRDSYEQYF
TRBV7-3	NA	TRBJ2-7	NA	TGTGCCAGCAGCTTCAATATCTTCGGGGGAGACAGGTTCGACGAGCAGTACTTC	CASSFNIFGGDRFDEQYF
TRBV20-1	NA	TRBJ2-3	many	TGCAGTGCCCCCGCGAGGATCGCAGGGGCTACGCAGTATTTT	CSAPARIAGATQYF
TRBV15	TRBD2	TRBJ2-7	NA	TGTGCCACCAGCAGAGATACGGGGGGGCGTGTCGAGCAGTACTTC	CATSRDTGGRVEQYF
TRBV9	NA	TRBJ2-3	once	TGTGCCAGCAGCGTGTCTGGCTCAAGCACAGATACGCAGTATTTT	CASSVSGSSTDTQYF
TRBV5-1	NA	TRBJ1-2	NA	TGCGCCAGCAGCGACGCGGGGAGTGACTATGGCTACACCTTC	CASSDAGSDYGYTF
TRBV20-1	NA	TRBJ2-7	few	TGCAGTGCTAGTCCGGAGAGGGTGGGCGAGCAGTACTTC	CSASPERVGEQYF
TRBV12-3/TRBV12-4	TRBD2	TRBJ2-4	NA	TGTGCCAGCAGTTTTTTTGGGGGAGGGGACATTCAGTACTTC	CASSFFGGGDIQYF
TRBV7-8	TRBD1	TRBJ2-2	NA	TGTGCCAGCAGCTTAGAGGGGGCGTACACCGGGGAGCTGTTTTTT	CASSLEGAYTGELFF
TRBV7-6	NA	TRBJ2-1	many	TGTGCCAGCAGCTTAGGACAGGTCCAAAATGAGCAGTTCTTC	CASSLGQVQNEQFF
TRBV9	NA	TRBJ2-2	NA	TGTGCCAGCAGCCTGGCGGCAGTCGGGGAGCTGTTTTTT	CASSLAAVGELFF
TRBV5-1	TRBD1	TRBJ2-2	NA	TGCGCCAGCAGCTTCCGGACAGGCTCGAACACCGGGGAGCTGTTTTTT	CASSFRTGSNTGELFF
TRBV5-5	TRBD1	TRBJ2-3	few	TGTGCCAGCAGCTTGTTACAGGGGATAAGCACAGATACGCAGTATTTT	CASSLLQGISTDTQYF
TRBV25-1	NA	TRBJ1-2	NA	TGTGCCAGCAGTGTGACAGACCACGGGATCTATGGCTACACCTTC	CASSVTDHGIYGYTF
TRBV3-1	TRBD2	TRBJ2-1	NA	TGTGCCAGCAGCCCGAAGGGACTACTACCCTACAATGAGCAGTTCTTC	CASSPKGLLPYNEQFF
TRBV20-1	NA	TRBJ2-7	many	TGCAGTGCTAGAGATCTGCAGGGGCTCGGCGAGCAGTACTTC	CSARDLQGLGEQYF
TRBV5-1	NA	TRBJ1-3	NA	TGCGCCAGCAGCTCGGACCGTTCTGGAAACACCATATATTTT	CASSSDRSGNTIYF
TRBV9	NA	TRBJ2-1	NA	TGTGCCAGCAGCGTAGACGGCCGTTTAGGGCAGTTCTTC	CASSVDGRLGQFF
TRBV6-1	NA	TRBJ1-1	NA	TGTGCCAGCAGACCCGCCGGTTGGGGGAACACTGAAGCTTTCTTT	CASRPAGWGNTEAFF
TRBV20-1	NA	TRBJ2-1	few	TGCAGTGCGACCCACAGACCCAGATACAATGAGCAGTTCTTC	CSATHRPRYNEQFF
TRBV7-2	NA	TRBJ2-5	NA	TGTGCCAGCAGCCTCGTACTAGCAGGGCGGGAGACCCAGTACTTC	CASSLVLAGRETQYF
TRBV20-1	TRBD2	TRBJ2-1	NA	TGCAGTGCCGAGGGACTAGCGCTTCATGAGCAGTTCTTC	CSAEGLALHEQFF
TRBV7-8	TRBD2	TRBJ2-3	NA	TGTGCCAGCAGCTTGGGACTAGCGGGGGGGTCCCATGAGCAGTATTTT	CASSLGLAGGSHEQYF
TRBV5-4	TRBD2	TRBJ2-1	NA	TGTGCCAGCAGGGGGAGGGGAGCGGGAGGGAGTGAGCAGTTCTTC	CASRGRGAGGSEQFF
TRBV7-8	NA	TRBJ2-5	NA	TGTGCCAGCAGCCTATCTCGCGGAGCGAGCCAAGAGACCCAGTACTTC	CASSLSRGASQETQYF
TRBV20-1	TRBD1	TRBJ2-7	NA	TGCAGTGCTAGGTCTACTGGCAGGGGGCAAGAGCAGTACTTC	CSARSTGRGQEQYF
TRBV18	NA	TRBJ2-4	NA	TGTGCCAGCTCACCACCATCGAGTCAGGGTGCCAAAAACATTCAGTACTTC	CASSPPSSQGAKNIQYF
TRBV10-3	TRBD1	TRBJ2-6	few	TGTGCCACCAGACAGGGGGCCTTCTCTGGGGCCAACGTCCTGACTTTC	CATRQGAFSGANVLTF
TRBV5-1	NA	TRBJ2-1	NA	TGCGCCAGCAGCCCGGGCCCCCGCGGTGAGCAGTTCTTC	CASSPGPRGEQFF